A selection of T cell receptor beta chains follows, all from one sample in a study of blood T cell repertoires in COVID-19. Sequencing used immunoSEQ multiplex PCR; TCRdb keeps in-frame clones, though not all of them. The table includes under 200,000 clones, more than 70% detected once. Sequencing input: PBMCs or T cells enriched from blood (not recorded which). The receptors here all came from a woman younger than 30 who had recovered from COVID-19. The CDR3 runs from the conserved cysteine through the conserved F or W. Fields, in order: clone size, J gene, V gene, CDR3 length, D gene, CDR3 protein, CDR3 DNA. D genes are given only for firm matches. Clone size is given for some rows only: seen once, a few or many times, or a class if the clone is expanded.

clone size: .
J gene: TRBJ1-5
V gene: TRBV19
CDR3 length: 17
D gene: TRBD1
CDR3 protein: CASSIQGAYRSNQPQHF
CDR3 DNA: TGTGCCAGTAGTATACAGGGGGCTTATAGGAGCAATCAGCCCCAGCATTTT

clone size: once
J gene: TRBJ1-5
V gene: TRBV27
CDR3 length: 21
D gene: TRBD1
CDR3 protein: CASSLSSPRTGRVYSNQPQHF
CDR3 DNA: TGTGCCAGCAGTTTATCGTCCCCGCGGACAGGGAGGGTTTATAGCAATCAGCCCCAGCATTTT

clone size: .
J gene: TRBJ2-7
V gene: TRBV19
CDR3 length: 12
D gene: .
CDR3 protein: CASSPGSYEQYF
CDR3 DNA: TGTGCCAGTAGCCCGGGCTCCTACGAGCAGTACTTC

clone size: .
J gene: TRBJ1-5
V gene: TRBV12-3/TRBV12-4
CDR3 length: 13
D gene: .
CDR3 protein: CASSFRGNQPQHF
CDR3 DNA: TGTGCCAGCAGTTTCAGGGGAAATCAGCCCCAGCATTTT

clone size: .
J gene: TRBJ2-5
V gene: TRBV7-3
CDR3 length: 16
D gene: .
CDR3 protein: CASSSRPGLGVETQYF
CDR3 DNA: TGTGCCAGCAGCTCCAGACCAGGCCTAGGGGTCGAGACCCAGTACTTC

clone size: .
J gene: TRBJ1-2
V gene: TRBV27
CDR3 length: 15
D gene: .
CDR3 protein: CASSLSGVPYYGYTF
CDR3 DNA: TGTGCCAGCAGTTTGTCGGGAGTTCCCTACTATGGCTACACCTTC

clone size: .
J gene: TRBJ2-1
V gene: TRBV27
CDR3 length: 19
D gene: TRBD2
CDR3 protein: CASSLWTSGGAGAYNEQFF
CDR3 DNA: TGTGCCAGCAGTTTATGGACTAGCGGGGGGGCGGGTGCGTACAATGAGCAGTTCTTC

clone size: .
J gene: TRBJ2-2
V gene: TRBV10-3
CDR3 length: 19
D gene: TRBD2
CDR3 protein: CAISDSLGLAGGNTGELFF
CDR3 DNA: TGTGCCATCAGTGACTCTCTCGGACTAGCGGGGGGGAACACCGGGGAGCTGTTTTTT

clone size: .
J gene: TRBJ2-2
V gene: TRBV9
CDR3 length: 16
D gene: TRBD2
CDR3 protein: CASSVVAGTNTGELFF
CDR3 DNA: TGTGCCAGCAGCGTAGTAGCGGGTACCAACACCGGGGAGCTGTTTTTT

clone size: once
J gene: TRBJ1-1
V gene: TRBV13
CDR3 length: 14
D gene: .
CDR3 protein: CASSLVQGNTEAFF
CDR3 DNA: TGTGCCAGCAGCTTAGTTCAGGGGAACACTGAAGCTTTCTTT

clone size: .
J gene: TRBJ1-5
V gene: TRBV6-1
CDR3 length: 14
D gene: TRBD1
CDR3 protein: CASSERTGGQPQHF
CDR3 DNA: TGTGCCAGCAGTGAGAGGACAGGGGGTCAGCCCCAGCATTTT

clone size: .
J gene: TRBJ1-5
V gene: TRBV5-6
CDR3 length: 10
D gene: .
CDR3 protein: CASSLPLVHF
CDR3 DNA: TGTGCCAGCAGCTTGCCCTTAGTGCATTTT

clone size: once
J gene: TRBJ1-2
V gene: TRBV7-2
CDR3 length: 12
D gene: TRBD1
CDR3 protein: CASSSDRVGYTF
CDR3 DNA: TGTGCCAGCAGCTCGGACAGGGTTGGCTACACCTTC

clone size: .
J gene: TRBJ2-5
V gene: TRBV27
CDR3 length: 13
D gene: .
CDR3 protein: CASSLRGQETQYF
CDR3 DNA: TGTGCCAGCAGTCTCCGGGGCCAAGAGACCCAGTACTTC

clone size: .
J gene: TRBJ2-7
V gene: TRBV7-9
CDR3 length: 15
D gene: TRBD2
CDR3 protein: CASSRTSGGSYEQYF
CDR3 DNA: TGTGCCAGCAGCCGGACTAGCGGGGGTTCCTACGAGCAGTACTTC

clone size: .
J gene: TRBJ2-2
V gene: TRBV3-1/TRBV3-2
CDR3 length: 17
D gene: .
CDR3 protein: CASSPFWERSNTGELFF
CDR3 DNA: TGTGCCAGCAGCCCCTTTTGGGAGCGGTCGAACACCGGGGAGCTGTTTTTT

clone size: .
J gene: TRBJ1-1
V gene: TRBV10-2
CDR3 length: 14
D gene: .
CDR3 protein: CASSESAGFGEAFF
CDR3 DNA: TGCGCCAGCAGTGAGTCAGCAGGGTTCGGTGAAGCTTTCTTT

clone size: .
J gene: TRBJ1-1
V gene: TRBV5-5
CDR3 length: 18
D gene: TRBD1
CDR3 protein: CASRPGTGGGNRNTEAFF
CDR3 DNA: TGTGCCAGCAGACCCGGGACAGGGGGCGGTAATAGGAACACTGAAGCTTTCTTT

clone size: .
J gene: TRBJ1-6
V gene: TRBV19
CDR3 length: 13
D gene: TRBD1
CDR3 protein: CASTETGISPLHF
CDR3 DNA: TGTGCCAGTACAGAGACAGGGATTTCACCCCTCCACTTT

clone size: few
J gene: TRBJ1-4
V gene: TRBV7-9
CDR3 length: 17
D gene: .
CDR3 protein: CASSLASPGEYKEKLFF
CDR3 DNA: TGTGCCAGCAGCTTAGCATCCCCCGGGGAGTACAAAGAAAAACTGTTTTTT

clone size: .
J gene: TRBJ1-2
V gene: TRBV5-1
CDR3 length: 16
D gene: TRBD1
CDR3 protein: CASSLVRGSPLDGYTF
CDR3 DNA: TGCGCCAGCAGCTTGGTCAGGGGGTCACCACTGGATGGCTACACCTTC

clone size: .
J gene: TRBJ1-2
V gene: TRBV28
CDR3 length: 17
D gene: TRBD1
CDR3 protein: CASKVTGKLNTADGYTF
CDR3 DNA: TGTGCCAGCAAGGTGACAGGGAAACTCAACACGGCGGATGGCTACACCTTC

clone size: .
J gene: TRBJ2-3
V gene: TRBV6-4
CDR3 length: 15
D gene: TRBD2
CDR3 protein: CASSGLAGGTDTQYF
CDR3 DNA: TGTGCCAGCAGTGGACTAGCGGGGGGCACAGATACGCAGTATTTT

clone size: once
J gene: TRBJ2-1
V gene: TRBV28
CDR3 length: 14
D gene: TRBD2
CDR3 protein: CASKGTSGDNEQFF
CDR3 DNA: TGTGCCAGCAAGGGGACTAGCGGGGACAATGAGCAGTTCTTC

clone size: .
J gene: TRBJ2-2
V gene: TRBV19
CDR3 length: 13
D gene: .
CDR3 protein: CASWRQYTGELFF
CDR3 DNA: TGTGCCAGTTGGCGACAGTACACCGGGGAGCTGTTTTTT

clone size: .
J gene: TRBJ2-3
V gene: TRBV29-1
CDR3 length: 19
D gene: TRBD2
CDR3 protein: CSAPNWGLAGAIGTDTQYF
CDR3 DNA: TGCAGCGCCCCCAATTGGGGACTAGCGGGGGCCATCGGCACAGATACGCAGTATTTT

clone size: .
J gene: TRBJ1-5
V gene: TRBV5-8
CDR3 length: 13
D gene: .
CDR3 protein: CASSSYQHQPQHF
CDR3 DNA: TGTGCCAGCAGCTCCTACCAACATCAGCCCCAGCATTTT

clone size: .
J gene: TRBJ1-4
V gene: TRBV6-5
CDR3 length: 15
D gene: .
CDR3 protein: CASSYGETTNEKLFF
CDR3 DNA: TGTGCCAGCAGTTACGGAGAAACAACTAATGAAAAACTGTTTTTT

clone size: .
J gene: TRBJ1-2
V gene: TRBV18
CDR3 length: 16
D gene: .
CDR3 protein: CASSPRLEASNYGYTF
CDR3 DNA: TGTGCCAGCTCACCTAGGCTGGAGGCATCCAACTATGGCTACACCTTC

clone size: few
J gene: TRBJ1-1
V gene: TRBV5-1
CDR3 length: 16
D gene: TRBD1
CDR3 protein: CASRGGTGYVNTEAFF
CDR3 DNA: TGCGCCAGCAGAGGCGGGACAGGGTATGTGAACACTGAAGCTTTCTTT

clone size: .
J gene: TRBJ2-3
V gene: TRBV19
CDR3 length: 16
D gene: TRBD2
CDR3 protein: CASTRRLAGAPDTQYF
CDR3 DNA: TGTGCCAGTACCCGCCGACTAGCGGGGGCCCCAGATACGCAGTATTTT

clone size: .
J gene: TRBJ1-3
V gene: TRBV5-1
CDR3 length: 19
D gene: .
CDR3 protein: CASSLDPLTVQNSGNTIYF
CDR3 DNA: TGCGCCAGCAGCTTGGATCCCTTGACAGTCCAAAACTCTGGAAACACCATATATTTT

clone size: once
J gene: TRBJ2-1
V gene: TRBV9
CDR3 length: 13
D gene: TRBD1
CDR3 protein: CASGQGRGNEQFF
CDR3 DNA: TGTGCCAGCGGACAGGGTAGAGGCAATGAGCAGTTCTTC

clone size: once
J gene: TRBJ1-4
V gene: TRBV3-1/TRBV3-2
CDR3 length: 14
D gene: .
CDR3 protein: CASSLDSGNEKLFF
CDR3 DNA: TGTGCCAGCAGCCTGGACAGCGGAAATGAAAAACTGTTTTTT

clone size: .
J gene: TRBJ1-2
V gene: TRBV4-2
CDR3 length: 14
D gene: .
CDR3 protein: CAIAMTGSGFGYTF
CDR3 DNA: TGTGCCATCGCGATGACAGGATCGGGGTTTGGCTACACCTTC

clone size: .
J gene: TRBJ1-4
V gene: TRBV18
CDR3 length: 13
D gene: .
CDR3 protein: CASSPGQNEKLFF
CDR3 DNA: TGTGCCAGCTCACCCGGACAGAATGAAAAACTGTTTTTT

clone size: .
J gene: TRBJ1-1
V gene: TRBV9
CDR3 length: 17
D gene: TRBD1
CDR3 protein: CASSVDLRTGGDTEAFF
CDR3 DNA: TGTGCCAGCAGCGTAGATCTCCGGACAGGGGGAGACACTGAAGCTTTCTTT

clone size: .
J gene: TRBJ2-7
V gene: TRBV28
CDR3 length: 14
D gene: TRBD1
CDR3 protein: CATTTGTGGYEQYF
CDR3 DNA: TGTGCCACGACTACTGGGACAGGGGGCTACGAGCAGTACTTC

clone size: .
J gene: TRBJ1-6
V gene: TRBV2
CDR3 length: 15
D gene: .
CDR3 protein: CASSELTGNNSPLHF
CDR3 DNA: TGTGCCAGCAGTGAACTAACCGGGAATAATTCACCCCTCCACTTT

clone size: .
J gene: TRBJ1-1
V gene: TRBV5-1
CDR3 length: 12
D gene: .
CDR3 protein: CASSLGDTEAFF
CDR3 DNA: TGCGCCAGCAGCTTGGGCGACACTGAAGCTTTCTTT

clone size: .
J gene: TRBJ2-1
V gene: TRBV4-1
CDR3 length: 14
D gene: TRBD1
CDR3 protein: CASSRRQGSNEQFF
CDR3 DNA: TGCGCCAGCAGCCGTAGACAGGGTTCTAATGAGCAGTTCTTC

clone size: once
J gene: TRBJ1-2
V gene: TRBV29-1
CDR3 length: 11
D gene: .
CDR3 protein: CSVSGSAGYTF
CDR3 DNA: TGCAGCGTTTCCGGGTCTGCTGGCTACACCTTC

clone size: .
J gene: TRBJ2-3
V gene: TRBV6-2/TRBV6-3
CDR3 length: 15
D gene: .
CDR3 protein: CASSYRLLAADTQYF
CDR3 DNA: TGTGCCAGCAGTTACCGGCTACTAGCCGCAGATACGCAGTATTTT

clone size: once
J gene: TRBJ1-1
V gene: TRBV18
CDR3 length: 13
D gene: .
CDR3 protein: CASSPRENTEAFF
CDR3 DNA: TGTGCCAGCTCACCGCGGGAGAACACTGAAGCTTTCTTT

clone size: .
J gene: TRBJ1-5
V gene: TRBV19
CDR3 length: 13
D gene: .
CDR3 protein: CASSIGVFAPQHF
CDR3 DNA: TGTGCCAGTAGTATTGGAGTGTTTGCGCCCCAGCATTTT

clone size: few
J gene: TRBJ1-1
V gene: TRBV9
CDR3 length: 15
D gene: TRBD1
CDR3 protein: CASSPGQGWGTEAFF
CDR3 DNA: TGTGCCAGCAGCCCGGGACAGGGGTGGGGGACTGAAGCTTTCTTT

clone size: .
J gene: TRBJ2-1
V gene: TRBV18
CDR3 length: 14
D gene: TRBD1
CDR3 protein: CASSTGTGFREQFF
CDR3 DNA: TGTGCCAGCTCAACCGGGACAGGGTTCAGGGAGCAGTTCTTC

clone size: .
J gene: TRBJ1-1
V gene: TRBV5-5
CDR3 length: 15
D gene: .
CDR3 protein: CASSGTGNPATEAFF
CDR3 DNA: TGTGCCAGCAGCGGAACAGGGAACCCTGCCACTGAAGCTTTCTTT

clone size: .
J gene: TRBJ2-1
V gene: TRBV12-5
CDR3 length: 12
D gene: .
CDR3 protein: CASGRRGGEQFF
CDR3 DNA: TGTGCTAGTGGTCGAAGGGGTGGCGAGCAGTTCTTC

clone size: .
J gene: TRBJ2-5
V gene: TRBV6-5
CDR3 length: 13
D gene: .
CDR3 protein: CASRTRGMVTQYF
CDR3 DNA: TGTGCCAGCAGGACGAGGGGGATGGTGACCCAGTACTTC

clone size: .
J gene: TRBJ2-3
V gene: TRBV28
CDR3 length: 16
D gene: TRBD2
CDR3 protein: CASSLPSGGVPDTQYF
CDR3 DNA: TGTGCCAGCAGTCTTCCTAGCGGGGGGGTCCCAGATACGCAGTATTTT

clone size: .
J gene: TRBJ1-2
V gene: TRBV6-2/TRBV6-3
CDR3 length: 16
D gene: .
CDR3 protein: CASSYDPAAGYEGYTF
CDR3 DNA: TGTGCCAGCAGTTACGATCCGGCGGCGGGTTATGAGGGCTACACCTTC

clone size: .
J gene: TRBJ1-4
V gene: TRBV5-1
CDR3 length: 16
D gene: TRBD1
CDR3 protein: CASSSPGQGAGEKLFF
CDR3 DNA: TGCGCCAGCAGCTCGCCGGGACAGGGGGCTGGTGAAAAACTGTTTTTT

clone size: .
J gene: TRBJ2-7
V gene: TRBV6-5
CDR3 length: 16
D gene: TRBD2
CDR3 protein: CASSYGLAGGGYEQYF
CDR3 DNA: TGTGCCAGCAGTTACGGACTAGCGGGGGGAGGCTACGAGCAGTACTTC

clone size: once
J gene: TRBJ2-5
V gene: TRBV10-3
CDR3 length: 15
D gene: TRBD2
CDR3 protein: CAIKSGGPRQETQYF
CDR3 DNA: TGTGCCATCAAGAGCGGGGGGCCCCGCCAAGAGACCCAGTACTTC

clone size: once
J gene: TRBJ1-1
V gene: TRBV29-1
CDR3 length: 14
D gene: TRBD1
CDR3 protein: CSVTRQGADAEAFF
CDR3 DNA: TGCAGCGTAACACGTCAGGGGGCGGACGCTGAAGCTTTCTTT

clone size: .
J gene: TRBJ1-3
V gene: TRBV6-5
CDR3 length: 15
D gene: .
CDR3 protein: CASGPSAGSGNTIYF
CDR3 DNA: TGTGCCAGCGGACCGTCGGCGGGCTCTGGAAACACCATATATTTT